The 25 T cell receptor beta chains in this list originate from one sample, sequenced in a study of T cell responses to AZD1222 COVID-19 vaccine. Here immunoSEQ multiplex PCR was the method, and the copy in TCRdb shows in-frame clones only, minus some. Of 100,000 to 150,000 clones in the sample, 85% to 90% were seen once. The sequencing here drew on peripheral blood, taken 28 days after the second AZD1222 dose. The source is an adult who received the AZD1222 COVID-19 vaccine.

V and J are TRBV7-9 and TRBJ2-1; TRBD2 might be the D (5 bases). The germline gives CDR1 SEHNR, CDR2 FQNEAQ (reference sequence). V lost 2 bases and J lost 3, with 11 bases in between. The CDR3 has 15 amino acids. CDR3 region: CASSLILADYNEQFF. Here the CDR3 DNA reads TGTGCCAGCAGCTTAATCCTAGCTGACTACAATGAGCAGTTCTTC. Full variable domain (remainder filled in from reference TRBV7-9 and TRBJ2-1): DTGVSQNPRHKITKRGQNVTFRCDPISEHNRLYWYRQTLGQGPEFLTYFQNEAQLEKSRLLSDRFSAERPKGSFSTLEIQRTEQGDSAMYLCASSLILADYNEQFFGPGTRLTVL.

This rearrangement joins TRBV4-1 to TRBJ1-1; D may be TRBD1 (6 bases). CDR1 MGHRA and CDR2 YSYEKL come from the germline V gene. The CDR3 is 13 residues long. The ends were cut back, 6 bases at V and 4 bases at J, with 12 bases in the middle. The CDR3 loop is CASRYREGTEAFF. For the CDR3, the DNA is TGCGCCAGCAGGTACAGGGAGGGCACTGAAGCTTTCTTT.

The V gene is TRBV5-1, the J gene TRBJ1-1; 9 positions agree with TRBD1. The CDR3 spans 18 residues. Germline V CDR1 and CDR2: SGHRS, YFSETQ. V shed 3 bases and J 0 bases; nucleotides not matched to a gene: 12. CDR3 DNA sequence: TGCGCCAGCAGCTCTCCGAGAGGGACAGGGATGGTGAACACTGAAGCTTTCTTT. Protein sequence: CASSSPRGTGMVNTEAFF.

This chain connects TRBV5-1 to TRBJ1-4; tentatively, D is TRBD1 (6 bases). Trimming removed 2 bases at V and 3 bases at J, with 23 bases between. Germline loops: CDR1 SGHRS, CDR2 YFSETQ. The length of the CDR3 is 19 residues. CDR3 nucleotides: TGCGCCAGCAGCTTCGGGGGGTTGGACAGAACCCGAGCTAATGAAAAACTGTTTTTT. The encoded protein is CASSFGGLDRTRANEKLFF.

This chain uses TRBV19 with TRBJ1-2; D unresolved. There are 13 residues in the CDR3. The V end lost 5 bases, the J end lost 13 bases, and 20 bases lay between the germline ends. Germline V lookup: CDR1 LNHDA, CDR2 SQIVND (reference sequence). CDR3 sequence (DNA): TGTGCCAGTAGTCCACCCGAGGTGACCCGGGGCACCTTC. This codes for CASSPPEVTRGTF.

The gene calls are TRBV7-2 and TRBJ1-6; 7 bases are a match to TRBD1. Germline values: CDR1 SGHTA, CDR2 FQGNSA. The CDR3 has 18 amino acids. Unmatched junction bases numbered 8, after V lost 0 bases and J lost 3 bases. The CDR3 DNA follows: TGTGCCAGCAGCTTAGCAGCCGGACAGGATCTCTATAATTCACCCCTCCACTTT. Protein: CASSLAAGQDLYNSPLHF.

This clone was observed a single time. The rearrangement joins TRBV11-2 to TRBJ2-4, with a tentative D call TRBD2 (5 bases). The CDR3 covers 13 residues. The germline V gene encodes CDR1 SGHAT and CDR2 FQNNGV. The V end was cut by 4 bases, the J end by 8 bases, with 12 bases between. Written as DNA, the CDR3 is TGTGCCAGCAGCTGGGCTACCGGGGACATTCAGTACTTC. It codes for CASSWATGDIQYF.

The rearrangement links TRBV4-3 to TRBJ2-3; 12 bases map to TRBD2. V lost 1 base and J lost 4; bases outside the gene matches: 3. This CDR3 comprises 16 residues. Germline V gives CDR1 LGHNA, CDR2 YSLEER. CDR3: CASSQVASGGADTQYF. CDR3 DNA sequence: TGCGCCAGCAGCCAAGTGGCTAGCGGGGGGGCAGATACGCAGTATTTT.

The chain combines TRBV10-3 with TRBJ2-3; 10 bases agree with TRBD2. The CDR3 is made up of 16 amino acids. J gave up 2 bases and V 4 bases, and 6 bases lay outside the gene matches. Germline V gives CDR1 ENHRY, CDR2 SYGVKD. CDR3 coding DNA: TGTGCCATCAGTGTGGCTAGCGGGGGAACCACAGATACGCAGTATTTT. Translating it yields CAISVASGGTTDTQYF.

This clone came up a few times. The chain joins TRBV6-5 to TRBJ1-2, with a tentative D call TRBD1 (5 bases). The CDR3 has 13 residues. Germline V gene data show CDR1 as MNHEY and CDR2 as SVGAGI. V gave up 4 bases and J gave up 8 bases, with 14 bases separating them. This CDR3 reads CASSSGSYPGYTF. Here the CDR3 DNA reads TGTGCCAGCAGTTCAGGGTCTTATCCCGGCTACACCTTC.

The V and J genes are TRBV28 and TRBJ2-7, with TRBD1 matching 11 bases. Trimming removed 5 bases from V and 5 bases from J; junction bases left unmatched: 8. Germline V lookup: CDR1 MDHEN, CDR2 SYDVKM. The CDR3 totals 15 residues. The CDR3 spells CASSPWTGGRNEQYF. In DNA form, the CDR3 reads TGTGCCAGCAGTCCCTGGACAGGGGGCCGCAACGAGCAGTACTTC.

The rearrangement uses TRBV24-1 and TRBJ2-5; TRBD1 matches at 8 bases. CDR1 and CDR2 from the germline V gene are KGHDR and SFDVKD. CDR3 length equals 17 residues. V trimming: 3 bases; J trimming: 1 base; junction bases outside the gene matches: 9. CDR3 coding DNA: TGTGCCACCAGTGATGGCCAGGGGGCTTGGGGCCAAGAGACCCAGTACTTC. Protein: CATSDGQGAWGQETQYF.

J is TRBJ1-5 and V is TRBV12-3 or TRBV12-4; D uncertain. This CDR3 region has 13 residues. V lost 2 bases and J 0 bases, leaving 2 bases between the germline ends. The CDR3 DNA reads as TGTGCCAGCAGTTTAAATAGCAATCAGCCCCAGCATTTT. Translating gives CASSLNSNQPQHF.

The chain's CDR3 is CASSLDRDRESSYNSPLHF. The CDR3, as DNA: TGTGCCAGCAGCTTAGACCGCGACAGGGAGAGCTCCTATAATTCACCCCTCCACTTT. The chain links TRBV7-8 to TRBJ1-6; the match to TRBD1 covers 7 bases. V gave up 1 base and J gave up 0 bases; unmatched junction bases: 9. Germline CDR1 SGHVS, CDR2 FQNEAQ. CDR3 length equals 19 residues.

The J gene is TRBJ2-1, the V gene TRBV7-3, with 12 nucleotides matching TRBD1. The CDR3 is 17 residues long. Looked up from germline, CDR1 is SGHTA and CDR2 is FQGTGA. After removal of 4 bases from V and 0 bases from J, the junction contained 4 bases not matched to a gene. This CDR3 reads CASSSGQGASSYNEQFF. DNA for the CDR3: TGTGCCAGCAGCTCGGGACAGGGGGCCAGCTCCTACAATGAGCAGTTCTTC.

This clone has just one count. This rearrangement joins TRBV4-1 to TRBJ2-7, with D perhaps assigned TRBD1 or TRBD2 (5 bases each). V shed 2 bases and J shed 3 bases, with 11 bases lying between them. This CDR3 region has 14 residues. Germline V lookup: CDR1 MGHRA, CDR2 YSYEKL. This CDR3 is CASSQPTRGYEQYF. In DNA form, the CDR3 reads TGCGCCAGCAGCCAACCGACGAGGGGCTACGAGCAGTACTTC.

Here the CDR3 reads CASSLVNSNLGQDLGYTF. DNA of the CDR3: TGTGCCAGCAGTTTGGTAAATAGCAACCTGGGACAGGACTTGGGCTACACCTTC. This rearrangement joins TRBV28 to TRBJ1-2, with TRBD1 matching over 8 bases. CDR1 and CDR2 (germline): MDHEN, SYDVKM. The CDR3 is 18 amino acids. V trimming: 3 bases; J trimming: 8 bases; junction bases outside the gene matches: 20.

This clone was detected only once. The rearrangement uses TRBV4-2 and TRBJ2-2, with a weak D call TRBD1 (6 bases). V was clipped by 3 bases and J by 0 bases, with 11 bases between them. This CDR3 region has 16 residues. Germline V gene lookup returns CDR1 LGHNA and CDR2 YNFKEQ. The CDR3 DNA sequence: TGTGCCAGCAGCCAGGCGACAGGATCGAACACCGGGGAGCTGTTTTTT. Translating gives CASSQATGSNTGELFF.

The CDR3 DNA reads as TGTGCCAGCAGTTTTTCGACAGGTCTATTTCGCTACACCTTC. Protein: CASSFSTGLFRYTF. The V call is TRBV28, the J call TRBJ1-2; weak D call: TRBD1 (6 bases). The length of the CDR3 is 14 residues. The V end lost 3 bases, the J end lost 9 bases, and 17 bases lay between the germline ends. Germline V gene lookup returns CDR1 MDHEN and CDR2 SYDVKM.

The CDR3 reads CASRGTRDTDTQYF. The CDR3 bases are TGTGCCAGTAGGGGGACCCGGGACACAGATACGCAGTATTTT. This chain links TRBV19 with TRBJ2-3, with D possibly being TRBD1 or TRBD2 (5 bases each). Trimming left V 6 bases short and J 2 bases short, with 12 bases between. The germline V gene encodes CDR1 LNHDA and CDR2 SQIVND (reference sequence). The CDR3 has 14 amino acids.

This clone was picked up a small number of times. This chain links TRBV14 with TRBJ1-2; TRBD1 is a possible D gene (5 bases). Germline V lookup: CDR1 SGHDN, CDR2 FVKESK. V was clipped by 5 bases and J by 3 bases, with 13 bases between them. This CDR3 has 14 amino acids. The CDR3 DNA reads as TGTGCCAGCAGCGTGGAGACGGGGGACTATGGCTACACCTTC. Translated, it gives CASSVETGDYGYTF.

The J gene is TRBJ1-5, the V gene TRBV30; no reliable D call. This CDR3 comprises 13 residues. Trimming took 0 bases from V and 3 from J, leaving 6 bases between them. CDR1 is GTSNPN and CDR2 is SVGIG in the germline V gene (reference sequence). The CDR3: CAWSVGINQPQHF. CDR3 DNA: TGTGCCTGGAGTGTGGGAATCAATCAGCCCCAGCATTTT.

For this clone: A junction boundary mismatches the germline segment, possibly from a read error. The chain is built from TRBV11-2 and TRBJ1-5, with 7 bases that match TRBD1. The CDR3 loop spans 15 amino acids. Germline V gives CDR1 SGHAT, CDR2 FQNNGV. This CDR3 is CASSLVQGTYQSQHF. The CDR3 nucleotides are TGTGCCAGCAGCTTAGTACAGGGGACGTATCAGTCCCAGCATTTT. The full variable domain, with the rest looked up from reference TRBV11-2 and TRBJ1-5, is EAGVAQSPRYKIIEKRQSVAFWCNPISGHATLYWYQQILGQGPKLLIQFQNNGVVDDSQLPKDRFSAERLKGVDSTLKIQPAKLEDSAVYLCASSLVQGTYQSQHFGDGTRLSIL.

This clone has just a few counts. In the same sample, other DNA sequences code for this CDR3. The gene calls are TRBV28 and TRBJ2-7, with D unresolved. The V gene's germline CDR1 is MDHEN and CDR2 SYDVKM. Trimming removed 3 bases from V and 3 bases from J, with 3 bases in between. This CDR3 is 11 amino acids long. CDR3 protein: CASSLYYEQYF. CDR3 DNA sequence: TGTGCCAGCAGTTTGTACTACGAGCAGTACTTC. The full variable domain, in which reference TRBV28 and TRBJ2-7 provide the parts outside the CDR3, is DVKVTQSSRYLVKRTGEKVFLECVQDMDHENMFWYRQDPGLGLRLIYFSYDVKMKEKGDIPEGYSVSREKKERFSLILESASTNQTSMYLCASSLYYEQYFGPGTRLTVT.

This rearrangement joins TRBV7-6 to TRBJ2-1; 10 positions match TRBD2. CDR1 SGHVS and CDR2 FNYEAQ come from the germline V gene. The junction had 14 bases not matched to a gene; V was cut back by 3 bases and J by 12 bases. This CDR3 comprises 16 residues. CDR3 amino acids: CASSLDVLAGPYGQFF. CDR3 DNA: TGTGCCAGCAGCTTGGATGTACTAGCGGGGCCTTATGGGCAGTTCTTC.